The clone carrying this T cell receptor beta chain was recorded once. CD8+ and CD4+ T cells circulating in blood were sequenced for TCR beta. The sample belongs to a study of CD8 T cells in Susac syndrome. Study background: Intravenous immunoglobulin alone or corticosteroids were being given to patients with Susac syndrome at blood draw, unless they were therapy-naive.

With random hexamers, reverse transcription was performed on about 0.5 to 1 ug of RNA. TCRdb independently ran MiXCR on the immunoSEQ multiplex PCR reads; one entry per CDR3 protein. The table shows more than 100,000 distinct CDR3 sequences, with around 96% occurring only once. Germline CDR1 reads SEHNR; CDR2 reads FQNEAQ (reference sequence). Trimming cost V 5 bases and J 5 bases, with 15 bases left between them. The CDR3 totals 14 residues. The clonotype was recovered from a human donor with Susac syndrome. The gene calls are TRBV7-9 and TRBJ2-5, with a tentative D call TRBD1 (6 bases). Source material: CD4+ T cells from PBMCs. Written as DNA, the CDR3 is TGTGCCAGCAGCCCTCAGGGGTCACGGGAGACCCAGTACTTC. This gives the protein CASSPQGSRETQYF.